This entry is about one T cell receptor (beta chain). Its target is unknown. V dropped 7 bases and J dropped 3 bases, with 18 bases sitting between them. CDR1 SGDLS and CDR2 YYNGEE come from the germline V gene. The CDR3 runs 15 residues. Primers for the PCR totalled 60 Vbeta and 13 Jbeta. The table came from immunoSEQ multiplex PCR; TCRdb's copy has only in-frame clones and leaves some out. This sample carries 60,000 to 70,000 clones, 65% to 70% of them seen once, and the ten largest clones take about 10%. This sample is drawn from a study of cytomegalovirus exposure and HLA in healthy donors. The study's findings and limits: When presence/absence was analysed, sequencing depth was taken to be roughly uniform across donors. Previously analyzed data showed that most TCR beta V segments were productive at a frequency of about 87% or about 30%.

The source of this sequence is a woman in her thirties in good health and CMV-seronegative. This chain uses TRBV9 with TRBJ2-3; D is possibly TRBD2 (7 bases). Sequencing input: PBMCs. The CDR3 DNA is TGTGCCAGCGGTCTTAAGGGGGGGTTTACAGATACGCAGTATTTT. Translating gives CASGLKGGFTDTQYF. The full variable domain, rest sourced from reference TRBV9 and TRBJ2-3, is DSGVTQTPKHLITATGQRVTLRCSPRSGDLSVYWYQQSLDQGLQFLIQYYNGEERAKGNILERFSAQQFPDLHSELNLSSLELGDSALYFCASGLKGGFTDTQYFGPGTRLTVL.